What follows describes a single T cell receptor (beta chain). The PCR employed 60 Vbeta primers together with 13 Jbeta primers. Method: immunoSEQ multiplex PCR; TCRdb's copy keeps in-frame clones and lacks some. The sample table includes approximately 110,000 clones. This record comes from a study of cytomegalovirus exposure and HLA in healthy donors. Sequenced sample: PBMCs. The sequence was obtained from a man aged 40-50 years in good health and CMV-seropositive.

The CDR3 is CASSETRTSRGDEQFF. The CDR3 DNA reads as TGCGCCAGCAGTGAGACGCGGACTAGCCGAGGCGATGAGCAGTTCTTC. The chain has TRBV10-2 and TRBJ2-1; 8 bases fit TRBD2. The germline V gene has CDR1 WSHSY and CDR2 SAAADI. Unmatched junction bases numbered 11, after V lost 2 bases and J lost 8 bases. CDR3 length equals 16 residues.